Here is one TCR beta chain with its context. Its antigen is as yet unknown. The data originate from a study of radiation and T cells in renal cell carcinoma. The data were produced by immunoSEQ multiplex PCR, yet TCRdb's version contains in-frame clones alone and is incomplete. The sample includes roughly 5,000 clones, around two thirds of them seen just once. Regarding the study as a whole: Dominant CDR3 motifs occupied more repertoire in irradiated than control tumors. Sampling covered only about 0.96 g of each tumor.

Treatment denoted: treatment-naive control, cytoreductive nephrectomy. Sequencing used tumor tissue, obtained from a patient whose treatment was nephrectomy without radiotherapy. This TCR was sampled from a human donor with renal cell carcinoma.

CDR3 sequence: CSAGQLDEQYF. The CDR3 DNA is TGCAGCGCCGGACAGTTGGACGAGCAGTACTTC. The chain has TRBV29-1 and TRBJ2-7, with a tentative D call TRBD1 (6 bases). The CDR3 extends over 11 amino acids. V dropped 7 bases and J dropped 5 bases, with 12 bases sitting between them. Germline CDR1 reads SQVTM; CDR2 reads ANQGSEA.